The 28 T cell receptor beta chains below all came from one sample that was sequenced in a study of chemoradiotherapy in HPV16-positive cancers. Profiled with immunoSEQ multiplex PCR; TCRdb holds only in-frame clones, not every one. Of roughly 20,000 clones listed, over 85% are singletons. The sample was blood, taken from a patient who underwent chemoradiotherapy. The receptors stem from a human donor with HPV-associated anogenital cancer.

The rearrangement joins TRBV19 to TRBJ1-4, with TRBD1 matching 7 bases. This CDR3 region has 14 residues. Trimming at V came to 3 bases and at J to 7 bases, leaving 5 bases not matched to a gene. Per germline, CDR1 LNHDA and CDR2 SQIVND (reference sequence). CDR3 bases: TGTGCCAGTAGTATTGGAGGGGGCGGTGAAAAACTGTTTTTT. Translation gives CASSIGGGGEKLFF.

The CDR3 spells CASSLRGTTYNEQFF. The CDR3, as DNA: TGTGCCAGCAGCTTAAGGGGCACTACCTACAATGAGCAGTTCTTC. The chain has TRBV7-9 and TRBJ2-1; tentative D call: TRBD1 (5 bases). Trimming shortened V by 2 bases and J by 2 bases, and 10 bases separated the two germline ends. CDR3 length: 15 amino acids. CDR1 is SEHNR, CDR2 FQNEAQ, per germline (reference sequence).

This chain connects TRBV9 to TRBJ2-1; the D gene is possibly TRBD1 (5 bases). V was shortened by 0 bases and J by 9 bases, with 19 bases between the two germline ends. Germline V gene data show CDR1 as SGDLS and CDR2 as YYNGEE. The CDR3 totals 16 residues. In DNA, the CDR3 is TGTGCCAGCAGCGTAGCAGGGTCAGGGTCTTCGGGTGAGCAGTTCTTC. Translation gives CASSVAGSGSSGEQFF.

The J gene is TRBJ1-2, the V gene TRBV2, with D possibly TRBD1 on 6 matching bases. V was trimmed by 6 bases and J by 2 bases, leaving 7 bases between them. The CDR3 covers 12 residues. Germline CDR1 SNHLY, CDR2 FYNNEI. The CDR3, as DNA: TGTGCCAGCAGAGGGGGAAACTATGGCTACACCTTC. It encodes CASRGGNYGYTF. The full variable domain, completed using reference TRBV2 and TRBJ1-2, is EPEVTQTPSHQVTQMGQEVILRCVPISNHLYFYWYRQILGQKVEFLVSFYNNEISEKSEIFDDQFSVERPDGSNFTLKIRSTKLEDSAMYFCASRGGNYGYTFGSGTRLTVV.

The V and J genes are TRBV18 and TRBJ2-3, with 12 bases that match TRBD2. Germline V gene sequence: CDR1 KGHSH, CDR2 LQKENI. The CDR3 loop spans 18 amino acids. After removal of 3 bases from V and 1 base from J, the junction contained 8 bases not matched to a gene. The chain's CDR3 is CASSPPGLAGLRTDTQYF. The CDR3 region has the DNA TGTGCCAGCTCACCTCCTGGACTAGCGGGACTACGCACAGATACGCAGTATTTT.

V gene TRBV28 combines with J gene TRBJ1-5, with a possible D match to TRBD1 (6 bases). V was cut by 6 bases and J by 0 bases, with 12 bases left in between. Germline CDR1 MDHEN, CDR2 SYDVKM. The CDR3 extends over 15 amino acids. The CDR3 sequence: CASRLGQYSNQPQHF. CDR3 nucleotides: TGTGCCAGCAGGCTCGGACAGTATAGCAATCAGCCCCAGCATTTT.

This clone was found a few times. V usage is TRBV10-3 and J usage is TRBJ1-1; D may be TRBD1 (5 bases). The CDR3 spans 13 residues. V was cut by 10 bases and J by 3 bases, with 15 bases left in between. CDR1 ENHRY and CDR2 SYGVKD come from the germline V gene. As DNA, the CDR3 is TGTGCCACGTCCACGGGACCCCACACTGAAGCTTTCTTT. Protein sequence: CATSTGPHTEAFF.

V and J are TRBV5-4 and TRBJ2-2; 10 nucleotides line up with TRBD2. Germline V gives CDR1 SGHNT, CDR2 YYREEE (reference sequence). V lost 6 bases, J lost 5 bases, and 7 bases stayed unmatched. The CDR3 sequence is 15 residues long. The DNA of the CDR3 is TGTGCCAGCATGAGCGGGGGGGATCTAACCGGGGAGCTGTTTTTT. Amino acid sequence: CASMSGGDLTGELFF.

The chain carries TRBV28 and TRBJ2-1; D perhaps matches TRBD1 (5 bases). The CDR3 is 11 amino acids. Between the trimmed V and J ends, which lost 8 bases and 9 bases, there was a span of 11 bases. CDR1 and CDR2 from the germline V gene are MDHEN and SYDVKM. CDR3 residues: CASGALGEQFF. The CDR3 DNA sequence: TGTGCCAGCGGGGCTTTGGGTGAGCAGTTCTTC.

This clone has just one count. The chain links TRBV19 to TRBJ1-5; 10 positions agree with TRBD1. CDR1 is LNHDA and CDR2 is SQIVND in the germline V gene (reference sequence). The J segment lost 2 bases and the V segment lost 9 bases, leaving 7 bases of the junction unmatched. The CDR3 totals 15 residues. The CDR3 sequence: CASATGTGGNQPQHF. The CDR3, as DNA: TGTGCCAGCGCTACCGGGACAGGGGGCAATCAGCCCCAGCATTTT.

The chain links TRBV7-7 to TRBJ1-3; 7 bases are a match to TRBD1. V dropped 5 bases and J dropped 0; count of bases not matched to a gene: 7. This CDR3 comprises 16 residues. Germline V gives CDR1 SSHAT, CDR2 FNYEAQ (reference sequence). CDR3 in DNA: TGTGCCAGCAGCCCTTCTGGGACAGCCTCTGGAAACACCATATATTTT. Its translation: CASSPSGTASGNTIYF.

This chain joins TRBV19 and TRBJ1-5; the D is unclear. Trimming removed 0 bases from V and 6 bases from J, with 12 bases in between. There are 15 residues in the CDR3. Looked up from germline, CDR1 is LNHDA and CDR2 is SQIVND (reference sequence). CDR3 nucleotides: TGTGCCAGTAGTATAGATCAAGGGTTTGGTCAGCCCCAGCATTTT. Translated, it gives CASSIDQGFGQPQHF.

The rearrangement joins TRBV6-1 to TRBJ2-7; D perhaps matches TRBD1 (6 bases). CDR1 and CDR2 from the germline V gene are MNHNS and SASEGT. The CDR3 spans 13 residues. V was pared by 3 bases and J by 5 bases, with 11 bases between. The CDR3 loop is CASSEWGLDEQYF. The CDR3 DNA reads as TGTGCCAGCAGTGAGTGGGGGCTCGACGAGCAGTACTTC.

This chain links TRBV28 with TRBJ2-1, with a tentative D call TRBD1 (5 bases). The germline V gene has CDR1 MDHEN and CDR2 SYDVKM. Trimming took off 6 bases at V and 6 bases at J, with 9 bases between the two ends. The CDR3 contains 12 residues. This chain's CDR3 is CASRSGINEQFF. In DNA, the CDR3 is TGTGCCAGCAGGTCAGGGATCAATGAGCAGTTCTTC.

The V call is TRBV2, the J call TRBJ1-4, with 10 bases that match TRBD1. V was clipped by 7 bases and J by 7 bases; unmatched bases: 9. CDR3 length: 15 residues. Germline V CDR1 and CDR2: SNHLY, FYNNEI. The CDR3 region has the DNA TGTGCCAGCATGGGACAGGGGCTGGTCGGTGAAAAACTGTTTTTT. It specifies CASMGQGLVGEKLFF.

This rearrangement joins TRBV6-1 to TRBJ2-2, with 9 bases matching TRBD1. This CDR3 is built from 15 residues. The junction had 5 bases not matched to a gene; V was cut back by 6 bases and J by 3 bases. The germline CDR1 and CDR2 sequences are MNHNS and SASEGT. The CDR3 region has the DNA TGTGCCAGCAGGAAAGACAGGGGGTACACCGGGGAGCTGTTTTTT. Its translation is CASRKDRGYTGELFF.

The chain has TRBV5-4 and TRBJ1-2; D perhaps matches TRBD1 (5 bases). Per the germline V gene, CDR1 is SGHNT and CDR2 is YYREEE (reference sequence). Trimming pared 10 bases from V and 6 bases from J, leaving 19 bases between. The CDR3 covers 13 residues. CDR3 in DNA: TGTGCCGGCAATGAAGCAGGGATAAATGGCTACACCTTC. This translates into CAGNEAGINGYTF.

This rearrangement joins TRBV13 to TRBJ1-2; a possible D gene is TRBD1 (6 bases). The CDR3 is 14 amino acids. Looked up from germline, CDR1 is PRHDT and CDR2 is FYEKMQ (reference sequence). V was cut by 5 bases and J by 4 bases, with 14 bases left in between. CDR3: CASSIPGAFYGYTF. CDR3 in DNA: TGTGCCAGCAGCATCCCAGGGGCCTTCTATGGCTACACCTTC.

The genes are TRBV5-6 and TRBJ2-3, with a tentative D call TRBD1 (5 bases). Trimming cost V 1 base and J 1 base, with 10 bases left between them. The CDR3 runs to 15 residues. CDR1 SGHDT and CDR2 YYEEEE come from the germline V gene. This CDR3 reads CASSLPAGRTDTQYF. Written as DNA, the CDR3 is TGTGCCAGCAGCTTGCCAGCAGGGCGCACAGATACGCAGTATTTT.

The chain has TRBV28 and TRBJ2-3; 8 nucleotides line up with TRBD2. The CDR3 is 17 amino acids. With 5 bases clipped from V and 4 bases from J, the junction kept 14 bases outside the gene matches. In germline, CDR1 is MDHEN, CDR2 SYDVKM. CDR3 loop: CASSRRLGSGGADTQYF. The CDR3 DNA is TGTGCCAGCAGTAGGAGACTGGGCAGCGGGGGTGCAGATACGCAGTATTTT. Full variable domain (outside the CDR3, taken from reference TRBV28 and TRBJ2-3): DVKVTQSSRYLVKRTGEKVFLECVQDMDHENMFWYRQDPGLGLRLIYFSYDVKMKEKGDIPEGYSVSREKKERFSLILESASTNQTSMYLCASSRRLGSGGADTQYFGPGTRLTVL.

The V gene is TRBV7-2, the J gene TRBJ2-1, with 14 bases lining up with TRBD2. The CDR3 extends over 17 amino acids. Trimming removed 7 bases from V and 10 bases from J; junction bases left unmatched: 15. Germline assignment: CDR1 SGHTA and CDR2 FQGNSA. The CDR3 spells CASINSGTSGGRREQFF. The CDR3 bases are TGTGCCAGCATCAACTCCGGGACTAGCGGGGGACGACGGGAGCAGTTCTTC.

The chain links TRBV7-9 to TRBJ1-4; D is unresolved. The V end was cut by 4 bases, the J end by 0 bases, with 12 bases between. CDR1 is SEHNR and CDR2 is FQNEAQ in the germline V gene (reference sequence). This CDR3 contains 16 residues. In DNA form, the CDR3 reads TGTGCCAGCAGCTCCCTCGAGCCTGCAACTAATGAAAAACTGTTTTTT. Its protein product is CASSSLEPATNEKLFF.

The chain is built from TRBV7-9 and TRBJ2-5; 9 nucleotides match TRBD1. The J call is in doubt because the DNA end fits TRBJ2-7 better. The germline V gene encodes CDR1 SEHNR and CDR2 FQNEAQ (reference sequence). CDR3 length equals 14 residues. The CDR3 loop reads CASSLDRGGYEQYF. The CDR3 DNA follows: TGTGCCAGCAGCCTGGACAGGGGCGGCTACGAGCAGTACTTC.

The V and J genes are TRBV11-1 and TRBJ2-1; D tentatively fits TRBD1 or TRBD2 (5 bases each). Deletions cut 1 base from V and 11 bases from J, with 9 bases between. The germline V gene encodes CDR1 SGHAT and CDR2 FQDESV (reference sequence). CDR3 length: 12 residues. CDR3 sequence: CASSLDRDQQFF. In DNA form, the CDR3 reads TGTGCCAGCAGCTTAGACCGGGACCAGCAGTTCTTC.

The chain carries TRBV6-6 and TRBJ2-7; D gene uncertain. The germline gives CDR1 MNHNY, CDR2 SVGAGI (reference sequence). V gave up 8 bases and J gave up 3 bases, with 11 bases separating them. This CDR3 region has 12 residues. The CDR3 DNA sequence: TGTGCCAGCGCGTTGGTGGTCTACGAGCAGTACTTC. Its translation is CASALVVYEQYF.

The V and J genes are TRBV9 and TRBJ1-1, with a tentative D call TRBD1 (5 bases). The CDR3 runs to 14 residues. The ends were cut back, 4 bases at V and 1 base at J, with 11 bases in the middle. CDR1 is SGDLS and CDR2 is YYNGEE in the germline V gene. CDR3 bases: TGTGCCAGCAGCTTCGAACAGGAGAACACTGAAGCTTTCTTT. It translates to CASSFEQENTEAFF. Together with reference TRBV9 and TRBJ1-1, the CDR3 gives the full variable domain: DSGVTQTPKHLITATGQRVTLRCSPRSGDLSVYWYQQSLDQGLQFLIQYYNGEERAKGNILERFSAQQFPDLHSELNLSSLELGDSALYFCASSFEQENTEAFFGQGTRLTVV.

CDR3 residues: CATSRDYIVGLAGAGDTQYF. The DNA of the CDR3 is TGTGCCACCAGCAGAGATTATATCGTAGGACTAGCGGGGGCGGGGGATACGCAGTATTTT. The chain couples TRBV15 to TRBJ2-3; 13 nucleotides agree with TRBD2. Looked up from germline, CDR1 is LNHNV and CDR2 is YYDKDF (reference sequence). CDR3 length: 20 amino acids. V trimming: 0 bases; J trimming: 6 bases; junction bases outside the gene matches: 15.

This rearrangement joins TRBV7-3 to TRBJ2-5; D is perhaps TRBD1 (6 bases). CDR1 and CDR2 (germline): SGHTA, FQGTGA. Deletions cut 1 base from V and 2 bases from J, with 14 bases between. There are 16 residues in the CDR3. Here the CDR3 reads CASSLNGRTAQETQYF. CDR3 sequence (DNA): TGTGCCAGCAGCTTAAATGGTCGGACAGCTCAAGAGACCCAGTACTTC.